Below, 22 T cell receptor beta chains from the same sample are listed, as sequenced in a study of blood T cells in healthy people across ages. A second roughly 6 to 11 cycle PCR used barcoded and J-beta primers. TCRdb called the 5' RACE reads again in MiXCR, with one record for every CDR3 protein. The repertoire holds more than 1.4 million distinct CDR3 sequences, around 39% seen once, with roughly 7.9% in the top ten. Input material: blood. The receptors stem from a woman aged 18-29 years in good health.

This sequence joins TRBV20-1 and TRBJ2-5; D assignment may be TRBD1 or TRBD2 (6 bases each). Germline CDR1 is DFQATT and CDR2 is SNEGSKA (reference sequence). The CDR3 sequence is 15 residues long. The V and J ends lost 3 bases and 7 bases respectively, with 21 bases between them. The CDR3 DNA reads as TGCAGTGCTAGGAACTTCTACGGGGGCCCCGGGACCCAGTACTTC. Amino acid sequence: CSARNFYGGPGTQYF.

V gene TRBV7-2 combines with J gene TRBJ2-1, with 14 bases fitting TRBD2. Germline assignment: CDR1 SGHTA and CDR2 FQGNSA. The CDR3 runs to 16 residues. V lost 5 bases to trimming and J lost 7 bases; unmatched junction nucleotides: 7. The CDR3 coding sequence is TGTGCCAGCAGCGCGGGACTAGCGGGGGTCTTGAATGAGCAGTTCTTC. Translation: CASSAGLAGVLNEQFF.

The rearrangement joins TRBV2 to TRBJ2-7, with a weak D call TRBD1 (6 bases). The CDR3 is 14 amino acids. V lost 6 bases to trimming and J lost 2 bases, with 14 bases between them. Germline lookup yields CDR1 SNHLY and CDR2 FYNNEI. CDR3: CASSQRDIPYEQYF. CDR3 DNA: TGTGCCAGCAGCCAACGGGACATACCCTACGAGCAGTACTTC.

The chain uses TRBV3-1 and TRBJ2-7; D might be TRBD1 (6 bases). The germline V gene has CDR1 LGHDT and CDR2 YNNKEL (reference sequence). V was clipped by 1 base and J by 1 base, with 20 bases between them. The CDR3 sequence is 18 residues long. CDR3 nucleotides: TGTGCCAGCAGCCAAGTATTATTCCGGAACAGGGTGTCCTACGAGCAGTACTTC. This gives the protein CASSQVLFRNRVSYEQYF.

This sequence joins TRBV20-1 and TRBJ1-4; D uncertain. This CDR3 is 14 amino acids long. Trimming cost V 6 bases and J 8 bases, with 19 bases left between them. Per the germline V gene, CDR1 is DFQATT and CDR2 is SNEGSKA (reference sequence). In nucleotides, the CDR3 is TGCAGTGCGAATTGGCAGACCAAGCCAGAAAAACTGTTTTTT. It is translated as CSANWQTKPEKLFF.

This chain joins TRBV20-1 and TRBJ2-1, with TRBD2 matching 7 bases. With 3 bases clipped from V and 7 bases from J, the junction kept 3 bases outside the gene matches. The CDR3 is 12 residues long. Germline-derived CDR1 and CDR2 are DFQATT and SNEGSKA (reference sequence). The CDR3 here is CSASTGGNEQFF. CDR3 DNA sequence: TGCAGTGCTAGCACCGGGGGGAATGAGCAGTTCTTC.

This chain connects TRBV4-1 to TRBJ2-3, with TRBD2 as a possible D gene (6 bases). CDR3 size: 17 residues. In germline, CDR1 is MGHRA, CDR2 YSYEKL. Trimming cost V 1 base and J 0 bases, with 14 bases left between them. In DNA, the CDR3 is TGCGCCAGCAGCCAAGTCTGGGACTTCAAAAGCACAGATACGCAGTATTTT. This codes for CASSQVWDFKSTDTQYF.

The CDR3 region has the DNA TGTGCCAGCAGCTTAAGCCTCGGTGGCGGGAACAATGAGCAGTACTTC. It encodes CASSLSLGGGNNEQYF. The V and J genes are TRBV7-2 and TRBJ2-5, with D possibly TRBD2 on 6 matching bases. V gave up 2 bases and J gave up 11 bases, with 24 bases separating them. The germline gives CDR1 SGHTA, CDR2 FQGNSA. CDR3 length equals 16 residues.

About this clonotype: At one end, the junction sequence differs from germline, possibly due to a read error. This chain joins TRBV5-1 and TRBJ2-3; D may be TRBD2 (6 bases). CDR1 and CDR2 (germline): SGHRS, YFSETQ. The CDR3 loop spans 14 amino acids. The DNA of the CDR3 is TGCGCCAGCAGCTCTCTAGCGCCCAGAGATACGCGGTATTTT. As protein: CASSSLAPRDTRYF.

The chain uses TRBV3-1 and TRBJ2-1, with 8 bases aligning to TRBD1. From germline, CDR1 is LGHDT and CDR2 YNNKEL (reference sequence). J was trimmed by 8 bases and V by 4 bases; bases with no gene match: 13. CDR3 size: 16 residues. The CDR3 region has the DNA TGTGCCAGCAGCCCTACGCTGACAGGGGCCAACCATGAGCAGTTCTTC. Translated: CASSPTLTGANHEQFF.

CDR3: CASSHEVRGSSYNEQFF. DNA of the CDR3: TGCGCCAGCAGCCACGAAGTGCGGGGGAGCTCCTACAATGAGCAGTTCTTC. The V call is TRBV4-1, the J call TRBJ2-1, with 7 bases matching TRBD2. The germline V gene has CDR1 MGHRA and CDR2 YSYEKL. The trim removed 3 bases at V and 0 bases at J, leaving 8 bases unmatched. The CDR3 is 17 amino acids.

The J gene is TRBJ2-1, the V gene TRBV9; the D gene could be TRBD1 or TRBD2 (7 bases each). This CDR3 comprises 12 residues. Trimming pared 10 bases from V and 4 bases from J, leaving 12 bases between. Germline CDR1 SGDLS, CDR2 YYNGEE. The CDR3: CAAGGGYNEQFF. DNA for the CDR3: TGTGCCGCAGGGGGAGGGTACAATGAGCAGTTCTTC.

This chain joins TRBV11-2 and TRBJ2-3; D may be TRBD2 (6 bases). The V end was cut by 1 base, the J end by 1 base, with 9 bases between. Germline V gene sequence: CDR1 SGHAT, CDR2 FQNNGV. This CDR3 contains 15 residues. The CDR3 is CASSLVASGTDTQYF. The CDR3, as DNA: TGTGCCAGCAGCTTAGTGGCTAGCGGCACAGATACGCAGTATTTT.

There are many counts of this clonotype. The chain joins TRBV11-2 to TRBJ1-1; maybe TRBD1 (5 bases). CDR1 is SGHAT and CDR2 is FQNNGV in the germline V gene. The V gene lost 5 bases and the J gene lost 3 bases, with 10 bases spanning the gap. The CDR3 totals 13 residues. The CDR3 spells CASSPSGDTEAFF. CDR3 nucleotides: TGTGCCAGCAGCCCCTCGGGGGACACTGAAGCTTTCTTT.

The CDR3 region has the DNA TGTGCCAGCAGCTTAGAGGTAGTAGTCAATGAGCAGTTCTTC. It yields the protein CASSLEVVVNEQFF. The genes are TRBV11-2 and TRBJ2-1; D ambiguous. V was cut by 0 bases and J by 6 bases, with 9 bases left in between. CDR1 SGHAT and CDR2 FQNNGV come from the germline V gene. The CDR3 loop spans 14 amino acids. The full variable domain, rest sourced from reference TRBV11-2 and TRBJ2-1, is EAGVAQSPRYKIIEKRQSVAFWCNPISGHATLYWYQQILGQGPKLLIQFQNNGVVDDSQLPKDRFSAERLKGVDSTLKIQPAKLEDSAVYLCASSLEVVVNEQFFGPGTRLTVL.

This sequence joins TRBV20-1 and TRBJ2-1; 9 bases fit TRBD2. CDR3 length: 14 amino acids. The germline gives CDR1 DFQATT, CDR2 SNEGSKA (reference sequence). Trimming took 2 bases from V and 3 from J; bases not matched to a gene: 2. The CDR3: CSARQTSGYNEQFF. CDR3 DNA sequence: TGCAGTGCTAGACAGACTAGCGGCTACAATGAGCAGTTCTTC.

The V call is TRBV10-3, the J call TRBJ1-2; D is unresolved. Germline V gene data show CDR1 as ENHRY and CDR2 as SYGVKD. V dropped 5 bases and J dropped 2 bases, with 12 bases sitting between them. The CDR3 runs to 14 residues. The CDR3: CAISKRDLNYGYTF. CDR3 bases: TGTGCCATCAGTAAGAGAGATTTGAACTATGGCTACACCTTC.

The CDR3 DNA follows: TGTGCCAGCAGCTTAGGGCTAGCGGTCTACAATGAGCAGTACTTC. Encoded protein: CASSLGLAVYNEQYF. The rearrangement joins TRBV7-2 to TRBJ2-5, with 7 bases that match TRBD2. Germline lookup yields CDR1 SGHTA and CDR2 FQGNSA. CDR3 size: 15 residues. The junction had 13 bases not matched to a gene; V was cut back by 1 base and J by 11 bases.

The chain carries TRBV2 and TRBJ2-7; D unclear. The CDR3 length is 14 residues. Germline lookup yields CDR1 SNHLY and CDR2 FYNNEI. V was clipped by 8 bases and J by 0 bases, with 14 bases between them. The CDR3 sequence: CASRTHGVSYEQYF. Here the CDR3 DNA reads TGTGCCAGCCGAACTCACGGCGTCTCCTACGAGCAGTACTTC.

This clonotype appeared a few times. The chain carries TRBV10-3 and TRBJ2-6; perhaps TRBD2 as D (6 bases). CDR3 length: 19 residues. The ends were cut back, 2 bases at V and 0 bases at J, with 17 bases in the middle. CDR1 and CDR2 from the germline V gene are ENHRY and SYGVKD. CDR3 DNA sequence: TGTGCCATCAGTGAGGGAAATCGGGGGAAGAGCTCTGGGGCCAACGTCCTGACTTTC. Amino acid sequence: CAISEGNRGKSSGANVLTF.

The V call is TRBV3-1, the J call TRBJ2-7; 10 nucleotides align to TRBD2. Germline V CDR1 and CDR2: LGHDT, YNNKEL (reference sequence). The ends lost 2 bases at V and 7 bases at J; junction bases unmatched: 8. The CDR3 spans 15 residues. As DNA, the CDR3 is TGTGCCAGCAGCCAAAAGCGTCTAGCGGGAGTTGAGCAGTACTTC. It yields the protein CASSQKRLAGVEQYF.

A note on this clonotype: This may arise from a read error, as a much more abundant clone is one base away. The chain joins TRBV6-1 to TRBJ2-5; possibly TRBD1 for D (6 bases). V lost 5 bases, J lost 2 bases, and 12 bases lay in between. The CDR3 consists of 14 residues. Germline CDR1 and CDR2: MNHNS and SASEGT. CDR3 sequence (DNA): TGTGCCAGCAGTCCGGGACAAATGCAAGAGACCCAGTACTTC. Amino acid sequence: CASSPGQMQETQYF.